One sample yielded the 24 T cell receptor beta chains listed below, sequenced in a study of blood T cell repertoires in COVID-19. Sequenced by immunoSEQ multiplex PCR; TCRdb stores in-frame clones only, minus some. The sample yields hundreds of thousands of clones, 70% to 90% seen once. Sequencing was performed on PBMCs or T cells enriched from blood (not recorded which). The receptors were sampled from a man aged 35 to 55 who had recovered from COVID-19.

V gene TRBV4-1 combines with J gene TRBJ2-7, with 11 nucleotides matching TRBD2. The CDR3 length is 16 residues. Germline assignment: CDR1 MGHRA and CDR2 YSYEKL. V lost 3 bases, J lost 2 bases, and 6 bases stayed unmatched. The CDR3 loop reads CASSHSGTSGTYEQYF. As DNA, the CDR3 is TGCGCCAGCAGCCACTCCGGGACTAGCGGTACCTACGAGCAGTACTTC.

V gene TRBV5-1 combines with J gene TRBJ2-5, with 8 nucleotides matching TRBD1. The germline gives CDR1 SGHRS, CDR2 YFSETQ. The V segment lost 3 bases and the J segment 4 bases; nucleotides outside the gene matches: 8. The CDR3 length is 15 residues. CDR3 amino acids: CASSSRQGPPETQYF. The DNA of the CDR3 is TGCGCCAGCAGCTCGAGACAGGGGCCCCCAGAGACCCAGTACTTC.

The chain is built from TRBV3-1 (or the pseudogene TRBV3-2) and TRBJ1-6, with a weak D call TRBD1 (6 bases). This CDR3 spans 13 amino acids. Germline V gene data show CDR1 as LGHDT and CDR2 as YNNKEL (reference sequence). Deletions cut 6 bases from V and 10 bases from J, with 13 bases between. CDR3 nucleotides: TGTGCCAGCAGTTACGAGGGGGAATCACCCCTCCACTTT. The encoded protein is CASSYEGESPLHF.

The rearrangement joins TRBV6-6 to TRBJ2-2; D is uncertain. Germline lookup yields CDR1 MNHNY and CDR2 SVGAGI (reference sequence). Trimming stripped 5 bases from V and 3 bases from J, with 4 bases between. This CDR3 spans 12 amino acids. CDR3 nucleotide sequence: TGTGCCAGCAGTCTAGACACCGGGGAGCTGTTTTTT. Translating gives CASSLDTGELFF.

The chain carries TRBV7-2 and TRBJ2-7; D gene ambiguous. Germline-derived CDR1 and CDR2 are SGHTA and FQGNSA. Between the trimmed V and J ends, which lost 1 base and 3 bases, there was a span of 7 bases. The CDR3 spans 13 residues. The CDR3 DNA reads TGTGCCAGCAGCTTAGATACATTCTACGAGCAGTACTTC. It encodes CASSLDTFYEQYF.

The chain employs TRBV9 and TRBJ2-5; 11 bases match TRBD2. Looked up from germline, CDR1 is SGDLS and CDR2 is YYNGEE. CDR3 length equals 19 residues. V lost 3 bases and J lost 5; bases outside the gene matches: 18. DNA for the CDR3: TGTGCCAGCAGCGGACCCCCTGGGATTATTAGCGGGGGGGTGGAGACCCAGTACTTC. Amino acids: CASSGPPGIISGGVETQYF. Looking up the rest from reference TRBV9 and TRBJ2-5 gives the full variable domain: DSGVTQTPKHLITATGQRVTLRCSPRSGDLSVYWYQQSLDQGLQFLIQYYNGEERAKGNILERFSAQQFPDLHSELNLSSLELGDSALYFCASSGPPGIISGGVETQYFGPGTRLLVL.

This chain uses TRBV5-1 with TRBJ2-7; 14 bases are shared with TRBD2. CDR1 is SGHRS and CDR2 is YFSETQ in the germline V gene. The ends lost 0 bases at V and 0 bases at J; junction bases unmatched: 5. This CDR3 is built from 18 residues. The CDR3 loop reads CASSLAGLAGGISYEQYF. The CDR3, as DNA: TGCGCCAGCAGCTTGGCAGGACTAGCGGGAGGCATCTCCTACGAGCAGTACTTC.

The chain combines TRBV4-1 with TRBJ1-5; TRBD1 aligns across 8 bases. Germline V gene data show CDR1 as MGHRA and CDR2 as YSYEKL. The trim removed 3 bases at V and 5 bases at J, leaving 6 bases unmatched. There are 15 residues in the CDR3. The CDR3 bases are TGCGCCAGCAGCCAGGGACAGGTCAGAGATCAGCCCCAGCATTTT. It translates to CASSQGQVRDQPQHF.

This sequence joins TRBV6-5 and TRBJ2-1, with 11 bases fitting TRBD2. V was clipped by 6 bases and J by 5 bases; unmatched bases: 6. The length of the CDR3 is 15 residues. The germline gives CDR1 MNHEY, CDR2 SVGAGI. The CDR3 reads CASRNLAGGHNEQFF. The CDR3 DNA is TGTGCCAGCAGAAATTTAGCGGGAGGGCACAATGAGCAGTTCTTC.

The rearrangement uses TRBV5-8 and TRBJ1-4; the D gene is possibly TRBD1 (5 bases). Germline loops: CDR1 SGHTS, CDR2 YDEGEE. V was shortened by 2 bases and J by 3 bases, with 17 bases between the two germline ends. The CDR3 is 17 residues long. The CDR3 nucleotides are TGTGCCAGCAGCTTAGGGATCGCGGGGGTTTCTAATGAAAAACTGTTTTTT. Translated: CASSLGIAGVSNEKLFF.

This rearrangement joins TRBV7-9 to TRBJ1-1; 12 bases match TRBD1. The V and J ends lost 7 bases and 3 bases, in that order; junction bases with no gene match: 18. The CDR3 covers 19 residues. Germline CDR1 SEHNR, CDR2 FQNEAQ (reference sequence). The CDR3 sequence is CASTKLGSGQGAPDTEAFF. For the CDR3, the DNA is TGTGCCAGCACCAAACTCGGGTCGGGACAGGGGGCGCCGGACACTGAAGCTTTCTTT.

V is TRBV7-8 and J is TRBJ1-5; D might be TRBD1 (5 bases). The V end lost 2 bases, the J end lost 3 bases, and 17 bases lay between the germline ends. The CDR3 runs 17 residues. Germline CDR1 SGHVS, CDR2 FQNEAQ. CDR3 bases: TGTGCCAGCAGCTTAATTTTGTCAGGGCCTACCAATCAGCCCCAGCATTTT. Translated, it gives CASSLILSGPTNQPQHF.

This clone was counted a few times. The rearrangement uses TRBV30 and TRBJ1-1; 7 positions agree with TRBD1. With V trimmed by 0 bases and J by 3 bases, 4 bases remained unmatched. CDR3 length equals 14 residues. Looked up from germline, CDR1 is GTSNPN and CDR2 is SVGIG (reference sequence). The CDR3 here is CAWSVRQGDTEAFF. The CDR3, as DNA: TGTGCCTGGAGTGTACGTCAGGGGGACACTGAAGCTTTCTTT.

The chain is built from TRBV29-1 and TRBJ1-2; 8 bases align to TRBD1. The V and J ends lost 7 bases and 4 bases, in that order; junction bases with no gene match: 17. Germline CDR1 and CDR2: SQVTM and ANQGSEA. CDR3 length equals 16 residues. CDR3 in amino acids: CSAGRTGLKGLYGYTF. CDR3 sequence (DNA): TGCAGCGCTGGACGGACAGGGTTGAAAGGCCTCTATGGCTACACCTTC.

The chain carries TRBV12-5 and TRBJ2-7; possible D gene TRBD2, 5 bases. Germline lookup yields CDR1 LGHNT and CDR2 FRNRAP. This CDR3 contains 14 residues. V was clipped by 3 bases and J by 7 bases, with 16 bases between them. The CDR3 nucleotides are TGTGCTAGTGGTTTTAAAGGTTCCGGGGAAGAGCAGTACTTC. Protein: CASGFKGSGEEQYF.

The chain uses TRBV28 and TRBJ1-3; D perhaps matches TRBD1 (6 bases). With 3 bases removed from V and 4 bases from J, the gap between germline ends came to 13 bases. This CDR3 is built from 15 residues. The germline V gene has CDR1 MDHEN and CDR2 SYDVKM. The CDR3 protein is CASSFGGARGNTIYF. In nucleotides, the CDR3 is TGTGCCAGCAGTTTCGGGGGGGCGAGGGGAAACACCATATATTTT.

The rearrangement uses TRBV28 and TRBJ1-3; 12 positions agree with TRBD1. CDR3 length: 17 residues. J lost 3 bases, V lost 8 bases, and 11 bases had no gene match. Germline V gene data show CDR1 as MDHEN and CDR2 as SYDVKM. The CDR3 DNA reads as TGTGCCAGCGGGACAGGGGGCGTTTATGAAAGTGGAAACACCATATATTTT. This sequence encodes CASGTGGVYESGNTIYF.

This rearrangement joins TRBV28 to TRBJ2-2, with 8 bases lining up with TRBD1. The germline V gene encodes CDR1 MDHEN and CDR2 SYDVKM. This CDR3 has 16 amino acids. Losses at the gene ends were 0 bases for V and 4 bases for J; bases not matched to a gene: 4. CDR3 sequence (DNA): TGTGCCAGCAGTTTATGGGACAGGGAAATCACCGGGGAGCTGTTTTTT. This codes for CASSLWDREITGELFF.

This rearrangement joins TRBV19 to TRBJ2-7, with 10 positions matching TRBD2. Germline-derived CDR1 and CDR2 are LNHDA and SQIVND (reference sequence). V dropped 2 bases and J dropped 6; count of bases not matched to a gene: 7. This CDR3 region has 15 residues. The CDR3 DNA is TGTGCCAGTAGTATACTAGCGGGAGAGAAGGGCGAGCAGTACTTC. Protein: CASSILAGEKGEQYF.

V is TRBV15 and J is TRBJ2-7; 8 nucleotides agree with TRBD2. With V trimmed by 1 base and J by 2 bases, 7 bases remained unmatched. The CDR3 consists of 16 residues. Looked up from germline, CDR1 is LNHNV and CDR2 is YYDKDF (reference sequence). In nucleotides, the CDR3 is TGTGCCACCAGCAGAGGGGACGGGGGACTAGCCTACGAGCAGTACTTC. It translates to CATSRGDGGLAYEQYF.

This clone has a handful of counts. The chain links TRBV7-8 to TRBJ1-6; D is undetermined. CDR1 SGHVS and CDR2 FQNEAQ come from the germline V gene. This CDR3 spans 19 amino acids. V lost 5 bases and J lost 0, with 20 bases in between. CDR3 bases: TGTGCCAGCAGCCCTTCACAGTTTTCCCCCCACTCCTATAATTCACCCCTCCACTTT. Encoded protein: CASSPSQFSPHSYNSPLHF.

V usage is TRBV19 and J usage is TRBJ1-1, with D possibly matching TRBD1 (5 bases). Germline CDR1 and CDR2: LNHDA and SQIVND (reference sequence). The CDR3 has 14 residues. V was shortened by 3 bases and J by 7 bases, with 15 bases between the two germline ends. CDR3: CASSIPWGGNEAFF. The DNA of the CDR3 is TGTGCCAGTAGTATCCCCTGGGGGGGGAATGAAGCTTTCTTT.

The V and J genes are TRBV7-3 and TRBJ2-1; tentatively, D is TRBD1 (5 bases). CDR3 length: 14 residues. Germline V lookup: CDR1 SGHTA, CDR2 FQGTGA. Trimming left V 2 bases short and J 2 bases short, with 7 bases between. The CDR3 here is CASSLAGPYNEQFF. The DNA for the CDR3 is TGTGCCAGCAGCTTAGCAGGGCCCTACAATGAGCAGTTCTTC.

The V and J genes are TRBV4-1 and TRBJ1-5, with D tentatively TRBD1 (6 bases). Germline assignment: CDR1 MGHRA and CDR2 YSYEKL. The CDR3 totals 15 residues. Trimming took 3 bases from V and 1 from J, leaving 10 bases between them. CDR3 DNA sequence: TGCGCCAGCAGCCATGACGACAGGAGCAATCAGCCCCAGCATTTT. Its protein product is CASSHDDRSNQPQHF.